What follows are 29 T cell receptor beta chains derived from one specimen sequenced in a study of shared clonotypes between healthy human individuals. The repertoire was sequenced with immunoSEQ multiplex PCR; TCRdb's copy has only in-frame clones and lacks some. The table includes about 2 million clones, roughly 95% detected once. Sequences were obtained from naive CD4+ T cells sorted from blood. Subset: CD45RA+ positively selected. Receptors were obtained from a man between 18 and 29 years old in good health.

The CDR3 region has the DNA TGTGCCAGCAGCTTGTCCCAGCCTCGCTACGAGCAGTACTTC. Encoded protein: CASSLSQPRYEQYF. The rearrangement joins TRBV5-4 to TRBJ2-7, with no clear D. V gave up 1 base and J gave up 3 bases, with 11 bases separating them. The length of the CDR3 is 14 residues. The germline gives CDR1 SGHNT, CDR2 YYREEE (reference sequence).

The V gene is TRBV9, the J gene TRBJ2-3; 10 nucleotides align to TRBD2. J lost 2 bases, V lost 0 bases, and 9 bases had no gene match. CDR1 and CDR2 (germline): SGDLS, YYNGEE. CDR3 length equals 18 residues. The CDR3 DNA reads TGTGCCAGCAGCGTAGGTTCTAGCGGGGGATATACCACAGATACGCAGTATTTT. Translating it yields CASSVGSSGGYTTDTQYF.

The table lists this clone with a count of one. V and J are TRBV19 and TRBJ1-2; 10 bases match TRBD1. CDR3 length equals 15 residues. V trimming: 5 bases; J trimming: 0 bases; junction bases outside the gene matches: 3. In germline, CDR1 is LNHDA, CDR2 SQIVND (reference sequence). The CDR3 spells CASSLDRGSNYGYTF. The CDR3 coding sequence is TGTGCCAGTAGTTTGGACAGGGGGTCTAACTATGGCTACACCTTC.

This clone turned up a few times. The chain employs TRBV29-1 and TRBJ1-1; 7 bases match TRBD1. There are 15 residues in the CDR3. Per the germline V gene, CDR1 is SQVTM and CDR2 is ANQGSEA. The trim removed 2 bases at V and 2 bases at J, leaving 8 bases unmatched. Written as DNA, the CDR3 is TGCAGCGTTGAACGTTTAAGGGGGCATAACACTGAAGCTTTCTTT. This translates into CSVERLRGHNTEAFF.

The chain is built from TRBV5-1 and TRBJ2-2; TRBD1 is a possible D gene (5 bases). Germline V gives CDR1 SGHRS, CDR2 YFSETQ. Trimming removed 4 bases at V and 2 bases at J, with 15 bases between. The CDR3 runs 16 residues. DNA of the CDR3: TGCGCCAGCAGCACGCAGGGCTCCATTAACACCGGGGAGCTGTTTTTT. It codes for CASSTQGSINTGELFF.

This clone came up a few times. This chain uses TRBV7-9 with TRBJ1-5, with D unclear. The V gene's germline CDR1 is SEHNR and CDR2 FQNEAQ (reference sequence). This CDR3 has 14 residues. V was pared by 5 bases and J by 3 bases, with 11 bases between. The CDR3 protein is CASSPAVANQPQHF. The CDR3 DNA reads TGTGCCAGCAGCCCTGCTGTGGCCAATCAGCCCCAGCATTTT.

The chain is built from TRBV7-2 and TRBJ1-2; D ambiguous. Germline V gene lookup returns CDR1 SGHTA and CDR2 FQGNSA. The CDR3 spans 13 residues. Trimming removed 4 bases at V and 8 bases at J, with 14 bases between. The CDR3 loop is CASSSREGGGYTF. The CDR3 DNA follows: TGTGCCAGCAGCTCCCGTGAGGGCGGAGGCTACACCTTC.

V usage is TRBV5-1 and J usage is TRBJ2-1; 7 bases line up with TRBD2. This CDR3 spans 15 amino acids. The trim removed 0 bases at V and 3 bases at J, leaving 3 bases unmatched. Germline CDR1 and CDR2: SGHRS and YFSETQ. Here the CDR3 DNA reads TGCGCCAGCAGCTTGGCCAGCGGGGTCTACAATGAGCAGTTCTTC. Encoded protein: CASSLASGVYNEQFF. Full variable domain (remainder filled in from reference TRBV5-1 and TRBJ2-1): KAGVTQTPRYLIKTRGQQVTLSCSPISGHRSVSWYQQTPGQGLQFLFEYFSETQRNKGNFPGRFSGRQFSNSRSEMNVSTLELGDSALYLCASSLASGVYNEQFFGPGTRLTVL.

The chain recombines TRBV19 with TRBJ2-7; D might be TRBD1 (6 bases). The V gene lost 6 bases and the J gene lost 2 bases, with 14 bases spanning the gap. The CDR3 contains 14 residues. CDR1 and CDR2 (germline): LNHDA, SQIVND (reference sequence). CDR3 protein: CASRPGHKTYEQYF. The CDR3 bases are TGTGCCAGTAGACCGGGACACAAAACCTACGAGCAGTACTTC.

J is TRBJ1-2 and V is TRBV30, with 8 bases that match TRBD1. V gave up 7 bases and J gave up 1 base; unmatched junction bases: 8. The CDR3 totals 14 residues. Germline loops: CDR1 GTSNPN, CDR2 SVGIG (reference sequence). The CDR3 loop reads CASEFGQGNYGYTF. CDR3 DNA sequence: TGTGCCTCCGAATTCGGACAGGGTAACTATGGCTACACCTTC. The entire variable domain, with the rest obtained from reference TRBV30 and TRBJ1-2, is as follows: SQTIHQWPATLVQPVGSPLSLECTVEGTSNPNLYWYRQAAGRGLQLLFYSVGIGQISSEVPQNLSASRPQDRQFILSSKKLLLSDSGFYLCASEFGQGNYGYTFGSGTRLTVV.

This rearrangement joins TRBV6-1 to TRBJ1-2; D is unclear. V was cut by 1 base and J by 7 bases, with 10 bases left in between. Germline V gene data show CDR1 as MNHNS and CDR2 as SASEGT. CDR3 size: 13 residues. The CDR3 here is CASSEVPGFGYTF. Written as DNA, the CDR3 is TGTGCCAGCAGTGAAGTTCCCGGGTTTGGCTACACCTTC.

The chain carries TRBV7-2 and TRBJ1-2; 12 bases line up with TRBD1. This CDR3 is built from 16 residues. Germline CDR1 reads SGHTA; CDR2 reads FQGNSA. J lost 11 bases, V lost 5 bases, and 15 bases had no gene match. CDR3 sequence (DNA): TGTGCCAGCAGCGCCTTTATTCCCGGGACAGGGGGCATGTACACCTTC. It encodes CASSAFIPGTGGMYTF.

The genes are TRBV28 and TRBJ2-5; 7 bases are shared with TRBD2. The V gene's germline CDR1 is MDHEN and CDR2 SYDVKM. The CDR3 has 15 amino acids. J was trimmed by 1 base and V by 5 bases; bases with no gene match: 7. The CDR3 loop reads CASSTGLTPQETQYF. Here the CDR3 DNA reads TGTGCCAGCAGTACGGGACTAACCCCCCAAGAGACCCAGTACTTC.

This chain uses TRBV2 with TRBJ2-3, with 11 bases that match TRBD2. V lost 1 base, J lost 6 bases, and 6 bases stayed unmatched. The CDR3 totals 16 residues. Germline V gene sequence: CDR1 SNHLY, CDR2 FYNNEI. CDR3: CASSEGISGGADTQYF. The CDR3 DNA is TGTGCCAGCAGTGAAGGGATTAGCGGGGGGGCGGATACGCAGTATTTT.

V and J are TRBV4-2 and TRBJ2-7; 7 bases are shared with TRBD2. Germline CDR1 LGHNA, CDR2 YNFKEQ. The CDR3 is 16 amino acids. Losses at the gene ends were 3 bases for V and 0 bases for J; bases not matched to a gene: 8. CDR3 in amino acids: CASSQGPGLSSYEQYF. DNA for the CDR3: TGTGCCAGCAGCCAGGGACCGGGACTAAGCTCCTACGAGCAGTACTTC.

V and J are TRBV5-4 and TRBJ1-4; 9 bases align to TRBD1. The CDR3 contains 15 residues. The J segment lost 1 base and the V segment lost 4 bases, leaving 2 bases of the junction unmatched. Per germline, CDR1 SGHNT and CDR2 YYREEE (reference sequence). The CDR3 here is CASSLGQGTNEKLFF. The CDR3 nucleotides are TGTGCCAGCAGCCTGGGACAGGGAACTAATGAAAAACTGTTTTTT.

As regards this clone: Other DNA sequences in the same sample also yield this CDR3. The chain employs TRBV6-5 and TRBJ1-1; tentatively, D is TRBD1 (6 bases). V shed 6 bases and J shed 5 bases, with 13 bases lying between them. Germline V gene lookup returns CDR1 MNHEY and CDR2 SVGAGI. The CDR3 totals 13 residues. The CDR3 coding sequence is TGTGCCAGCAGACGGACAGATAGGACTGAAGCTTTCTTT. This codes for CASRRTDRTEAFF.

The chain joins TRBV7-3 to TRBJ2-1, with D possibly matching TRBD2 (5 bases). V lost 0 bases, J lost 6 bases, and 9 bases lay in between. CDR1 SGHTA and CDR2 FQGTGA come from the germline V gene. This CDR3 has 14 residues. CDR3 coding DNA: TGTGCCAGCAGCTTAACGGCGGGCCGCAATGAGCAGTTCTTC. The encoded protein is CASSLTAGRNEQFF.

The chain employs TRBV18 and TRBJ1-5, with D possibly being TRBD1 (5 bases). The CDR3 is made up of 16 amino acids. CDR1 and CDR2 from the germline V gene are KGHSH and LQKENI. Trimming pared 3 bases from V and 3 bases from J, leaving 15 bases between. CDR3 amino acids: CASSPSSQQVNQPQHF. The DNA of the CDR3 is TGTGCCAGCTCACCCTCATCTCAACAGGTCAATCAGCCCCAGCATTTT.

The CDR3, as DNA: TGTGCCAGCAGGACCGGGACAGGGGGCTACGAGCAGTACTTC. It encodes CASRTGTGGYEQYF. The rearrangement joins TRBV6-6 to TRBJ2-7, with 11 bases lining up with TRBD1. The junction had 4 bases not matched to a gene; V was cut back by 6 bases and J by 3 bases. The CDR3 covers 14 residues. Germline lookup yields CDR1 MNHNY and CDR2 SVGAGI (reference sequence).

The chain uses TRBV2 and TRBJ1-5; the match to TRBD1 covers 7 bases. Looked up from germline, CDR1 is SNHLY and CDR2 is FYNNEI. The CDR3 loop spans 16 amino acids. The V gene end was trimmed by 4 bases and the J gene end by 0 bases; junction bases not matched to a gene: 6. The CDR3 reads CASSGQGVFSNQPQHF. The CDR3 DNA reads as TGTGCCAGCAGTGGTCAGGGGGTCTTTAGCAATCAGCCCCAGCATTTT.

The V and J genes are TRBV6-1 and TRBJ2-1, with TRBD1 matching over 8 bases. CDR1 and CDR2 (germline): MNHNS, SASEGT. The CDR3 runs 15 residues. The J segment lost 2 bases and the V segment lost 6 bases, leaving 6 bases of the junction unmatched. The CDR3 protein is CASREDRVPYNEQFF. The DNA of the CDR3 is TGTGCCAGCAGGGAGGACAGGGTCCCCTACAATGAGCAGTTCTTC.

This clone has a single count. The chain combines TRBV6-1 with TRBJ2-7; D not resolved. Per the germline V gene, CDR1 is MNHNS and CDR2 is SASEGT. Trimming removed 2 bases from V and 7 bases from J, with 12 bases in between. The CDR3 covers 13 residues. For the CDR3, the DNA is TGTGCCAGCAGTGAAATCGCCTCGCGGGAGCAGTACTTC. It codes for CASSEIASREQYF.

This chain uses TRBV30 with TRBJ2-5; D uncertain. This CDR3 contains 12 residues. Per germline, CDR1 GTSNPN and CDR2 SVGIG (reference sequence). Trimming removed 4 bases at V and 2 bases at J, with 8 bases between. The CDR3 nucleotides are TGTGCCTGGACAGCTTTACAAGAGACCCAGTACTTC. Translation gives CAWTALQETQYF.

The chain employs TRBV28 and TRBJ2-5; 8 nucleotides line up with TRBD2. The J call may be in error: the DNA end matches TRBJ2-7 better. The CDR3 length is 18 residues. Germline CDR1 reads MDHEN; CDR2 reads SYDVKM. CDR3 in DNA: TGTGCCAGCAGTTTTGGTCCCGGGGGGGAACTTTGGTCCTACGAGCAGTACTTC. It specifies CASSFGPGGELWSYEQYF.

The J gene is TRBJ1-1, the V gene TRBV11-2; D is undetermined. The length of the CDR3 is 18 residues. V dropped 2 bases and J dropped 0 bases, with 19 bases sitting between them. Germline CDR1 is SGHAT and CDR2 is FQNNGV. The CDR3 loop reads CASSLTAGSAYLNTEAFF. For the CDR3, the DNA is TGTGCCAGCAGCTTAACGGCGGGCAGCGCCTATCTGAACACTGAAGCTTTCTTT.

V is TRBV6-5 and J is TRBJ2-1; 10 nucleotides align to TRBD2. CDR1 is MNHEY and CDR2 is SVGAGI in the germline V gene. The J segment lost 5 bases and the V segment lost 6 bases, leaving 7 bases of the junction unmatched. The CDR3 is 15 amino acids. Here the CDR3 DNA reads TGTGCCAGCAGCCAACTAGCGGGACCACACAATGAGCAGTTCTTC. Its translation: CASSQLAGPHNEQFF.

Comments on this clone: Other nucleotide sequences in the sample specify the same CDR3. The CDR3, as DNA: TGTGCCTGGAGTCCGGGCAACTATGGCTACACCTTC. Translated, it gives CAWSPGNYGYTF. The gene calls are TRBV30 and TRBJ1-2; D is uncertain. The CDR3 runs to 12 residues. Deletions cut 2 bases from V and 2 bases from J, with 6 bases between. CDR1 GTSNPN and CDR2 SVGIG come from the germline V gene (reference sequence).

The chain carries TRBV7-9 and TRBJ2-1, with 13 bases fitting TRBD2. From germline, CDR1 is SEHNR and CDR2 FQNEAQ (reference sequence). CDR3 size: 17 residues. V lost 8 bases and J lost 7; bases outside the gene matches: 14. CDR3 amino acids: CASGRTSGSLLENEQFF. The DNA for the CDR3 is TGTGCCAGCGGCCGGACTAGCGGGAGCCTTTTAGAGAATGAGCAGTTCTTC.